This TCR beta chain was documented in a study of blood T cells in healthy people across ages. Points from the study as a whole: Across the age range, TCR beta diversity per million T cells fell in a roughly linear way. Researchers report that TCR beta diversity correlated strongly with naive T cell percentage.

Germline CDR1 and CDR2: MDHEN and SYDVKM. J lost 6 bases, V lost 7 bases, and 13 bases had no gene match. CDR3 length: 15 amino acids. Remarks on this clonotype: Its antigen is as yet unknown.

A sample-barcoded 5' primer and a J-beta primer mix were used in a second PCR of roughly 7 to 12 cycles. TCRdb fed the 5' RACE reads into MiXCR, producing one record per CDR3 protein. The repertoire holds about 1.8 million distinct CDR3 sequences, 49% seen once, with around 2.1% in the top ten. This TCR derives from a middle-aged woman in good health. This chain connects TRBV28 to TRBJ1-2; 8 positions agree with TRBD1. The sequencing input was blood. The CDR3 here is CASKNTGQGGDGYTF. CDR3 DNA sequence: TGTGCCAGCAAAAATACCGGACAGGGAGGGGATGGCTACACCTTC.